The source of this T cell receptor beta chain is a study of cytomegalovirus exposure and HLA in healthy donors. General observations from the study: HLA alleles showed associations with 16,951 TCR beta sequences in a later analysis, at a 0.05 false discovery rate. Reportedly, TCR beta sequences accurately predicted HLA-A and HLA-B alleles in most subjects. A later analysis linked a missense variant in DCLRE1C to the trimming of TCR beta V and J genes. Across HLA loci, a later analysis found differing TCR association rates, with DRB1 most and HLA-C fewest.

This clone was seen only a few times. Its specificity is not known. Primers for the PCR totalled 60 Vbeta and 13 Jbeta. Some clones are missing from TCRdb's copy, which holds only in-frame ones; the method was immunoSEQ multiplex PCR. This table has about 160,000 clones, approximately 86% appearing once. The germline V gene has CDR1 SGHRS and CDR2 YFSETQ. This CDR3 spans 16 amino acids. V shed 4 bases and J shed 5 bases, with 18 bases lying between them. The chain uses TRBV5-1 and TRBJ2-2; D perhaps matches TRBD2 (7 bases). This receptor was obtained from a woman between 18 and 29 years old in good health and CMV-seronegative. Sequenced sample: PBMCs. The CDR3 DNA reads TGCGCCAGCAGCCCCAATGAGGGGGGGCTAACCGGGGAGCTGTTTTTT. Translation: CASSPNEGGLTGELFF.